This is a list of T cell receptor beta chains from one sample in a study of blood T cell repertoires in COVID-19. Repertoires were generated with immunoSEQ multiplex PCR, while TCRdb's copy carries only in-frame clones and drops some. In the table there are about 200,000 clones, more than 75% of which are singletons. The material sequenced was peripheral blood. These receptors were collected from a human donor in a cohort sampled during active COVID-19. The CDR3 runs from the conserved cysteine through the conserved F or W. Fields, in order: J gene, D gene, V gene, clone size, CDR3 DNA, CDR3 protein. The D gene is left open where the match is weak. The size entry is marked missing in some rows and otherwise reads once, few, many or a size class.

TRBJ1-2 NA TRBV2 NA TGTGCCAGCAGGCTCGCGGACAGTAACTATGGCTACACCTTC CASRLADSNYGYTF
TRBJ2-2 TRBD2 TRBV9 NA TGTGCCAGCAGCGTAGCGGGAGGTAACACCGGGGAGCTGTTTTTT CASSVAGGNTGELFF
TRBJ2-6 NA TRBV3-1/TRBV3-2 once TGTGCCAGCAGCCAAGGGCAGGGGGCCAACGTCCTGACTTTC CASSQGQGANVLTF
TRBJ2-7 TRBD2 TRBV10-2 NA TGCGCCAGCTCTAGCGGGGGGGCCCTCTACGAGCAGTACTTC CASSSGGALYEQYF
TRBJ1-2 NA TRBV7-9 NA TGTGCCAGCAGCTTAGCGGCGGGGACGCAGGGCTACACCTTC CASSLAAGTQGYTF
TRBJ1-5 NA TRBV2 NA TGTGCCAGCAGTGAAGTTGGAGATCAGCCCCAGCATTTT CASSEVGDQPQHF
TRBJ2-7 NA TRBV15 NA TGTGCCACCAGCAGAGATCGGGGTACGGGCTACGAGCAGTACTTC CATSRDRGTGYEQYF
TRBJ2-7 TRBD2 TRBV18 NA TGTGCCAGCTCACCCTACAGGACTAGCGGAGGGACCTACGAGCAGTACTTC CASSPYRTSGGTYEQYF
TRBJ2-7 TRBD2 TRBV6-1 NA TGTGCCAGCAGTGAGGTAGCGGGAGTTTCTAAGGAGCAGTACTTC CASSEVAGVSKEQYF
TRBJ1-2 TRBD1 TRBV6-5 NA TGTGCCAGCAGTCCGAGGCTACAGGGGGGTGGCTACACCTTC CASSPRLQGGGYTF
TRBJ1-4 NA TRBV4-3 once TGCGCCAGCAGCCAAGCTATCGGAGGGAATGAAAAACTGTTTTTT CASSQAIGGNEKLFF
TRBJ2-7 TRBD2 TRBV28 NA TGTGCCAGCAGCCTGACTAGCGGGCAACCCTACGAGCAGTACTTC CASSLTSGQPYEQYF
TRBJ1-6 NA TRBV4-2 NA TGTGCCAGCAGCCAAGACGCCGACAGGCTTTATTCACCCCTCCACTTT CASSQDADRLYSPLHF
TRBJ2-7 NA TRBV10-3 NA TGTGCCATCAGTGAGTCCTCGGGACTCCCGGCTTCCTACGAGCAGTACTTC CAISESSGLPASYEQYF
TRBJ1-5 TRBD1 TRBV24-1 once TGTGCCACCAGTGATTTTCTAGGGGGCCGCAAGCCAGATAGCAATCAGCCCCAGCATTTT CATSDFLGGRKPDSNQPQHF
TRBJ1-6 NA TRBV7-2 once TGTGCCAGCAGCTTAGCAGGGGCGACCGACACCCTCCACTTT CASSLAGATDTLHF
TRBJ2-3 NA TRBV5-8 once TGTGCCAGCAGCTTGCTAGCTTTGGCAGATACGCAGTATTTT CASSLLALADTQYF
TRBJ2-1 TRBD1 TRBV6-5 NA TGTGCCAGCACGTCCGGGACAGGGGGCTACAATGAGCAGTTCTTC CASTSGTGGYNEQFF